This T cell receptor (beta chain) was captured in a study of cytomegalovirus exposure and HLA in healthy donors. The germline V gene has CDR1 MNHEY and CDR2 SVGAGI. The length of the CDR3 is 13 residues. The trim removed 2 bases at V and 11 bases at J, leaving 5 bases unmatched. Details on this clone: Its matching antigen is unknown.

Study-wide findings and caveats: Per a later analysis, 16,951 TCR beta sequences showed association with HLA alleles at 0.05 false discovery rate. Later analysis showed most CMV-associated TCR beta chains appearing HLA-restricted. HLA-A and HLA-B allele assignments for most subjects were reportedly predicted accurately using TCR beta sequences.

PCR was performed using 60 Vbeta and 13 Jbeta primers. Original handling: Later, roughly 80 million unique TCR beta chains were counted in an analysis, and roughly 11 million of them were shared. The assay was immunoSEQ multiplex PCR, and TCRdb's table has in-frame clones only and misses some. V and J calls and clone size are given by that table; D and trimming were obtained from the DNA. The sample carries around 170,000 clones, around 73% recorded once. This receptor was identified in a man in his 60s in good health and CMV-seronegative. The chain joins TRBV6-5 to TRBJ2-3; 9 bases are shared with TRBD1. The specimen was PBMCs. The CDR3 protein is CASSYTGQGMQYF. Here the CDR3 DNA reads TGTGCCAGCAGTTACACGGGACAGGGAATGCAGTATTTT.